This T cell receptor beta chain was recovered during a study of T cells in Graves' hyperthyroidism and ophthalmopathy. V lost 5 bases and J 6 bases, leaving 14 bases between the germline ends. This CDR3 is 13 amino acids long. CDR1 is SGHNT, CDR2 YENEEA, per germline. RNA transcripts were the template for amplifying TCR beta CDR3 regions. First-round RT-PCR targeting the TCR CDR3 was performed with the HTBI primer set. TCRdb used MiXCR to reprocess the multiplex PCR reads, holding one entry per CDR3 protein. The sample has 300,000 to 400,000 distinct CDR3 sequences; 20% to 25% are singletons. This clonotype was found a few times.

The V gene is TRBV11-3, the J gene TRBJ2-7; D might be TRBD1 (7 bases). The TCR was taken from a woman in her forties or fifties with Graves' hyperthyroidism. The specimen was blood. The CDR3 spells CASSPQGGGEQYF. The CDR3 DNA reads TGTGCCAGCAGCCCCCAGGGGGGAGGCGAGCAGTACTTC. Based on the CDR3 plus reference TRBV11-3 and TRBJ2-7, the full variable domain is EAGVVQSPRYKIIEKKQPVAFWCNPISGHNTLYWYLQNLGQGPELLIRYENEEAVDDSQLPKDRFSAERLKGVDSTLKIQPAELGDSAVYLCASSPQGGGEQYFGPGTRLTVT.